A selection of T cell receptor beta chains follows, all from one sample in a study of shared clonotypes between healthy human individuals. Generated by immunoSEQ multiplex PCR, the TCRdb table keeps only in-frame clones and is missing some. The table lists approximately 2.5 million clones, 90% to 95% of them singletons. The sequencing input was naive CD4+ T cells from PBMCs. The receptors were gathered from a man aged 18 to 30 in good health. Some clones in this sample may be carry-over from other donors' samples. The CDR3 runs from the conserved cysteine through the conserved F or W. Fields, in order: V gene, D gene, J gene, clone size, CDR3 DNA, CDR3 protein. D genes are given only for firm matches. Rows give clone size only sometimes, using once, few, many, or a class for an expanded clone.

TRBV4-1	NA	TRBJ2-7	few	TGCGCCAGCAGCCAAGAGGGCAGCGAGCAGTACTTC	CASSQEGSEQYF
TRBV2	NA	TRBJ1-5	NA	TGTGCCAGCAGTCTGCAGCAGACGCAGCCCCAGCATTTT	CASSLQQTQPQHF
TRBV2	TRBD1	TRBJ1-5	once	TGTGCCAGCAGTCCCCAGACAGGGGACAGCAATCAGCCCCAGCATTTT	CASSPQTGDSNQPQHF
TRBV4-1	TRBD2	TRBJ2-7	NA	TGCGCCAGCAGCCTAACTAGCGGCTTCTCCTACGAGCAGTACTTC	CASSLTSGFSYEQYF
TRBV4-1	NA	TRBJ2-5	NA	TGCGCCAGCAGCCAAGTGGGAGGGACCCAGTACTTC	CASSQVGGTQYF
TRBV2	NA	TRBJ2-7	NA	TGTGCCAGCAGCGCCGGTGGGTCCTACGAGCAGTACTTC	CASSAGGSYEQYF
TRBV6-6	NA	TRBJ2-5	NA	TGTGCCAGCAGTTACTCACGCCAAGAGACCCAGTACTTC	CASSYSRQETQYF
TRBV7-3	NA	TRBJ2-3	NA	TGTGCCAGCAGCTTATCGGCCAGCAAGGATACGCAGTATTTT	CASSLSASKDTQYF
TRBV19	NA	TRBJ2-7	NA	TGTGCCAGTAGTGAGCGGGGAGGGGGCGCGTACGAGCAGTACTTC	CASSERGGGAYEQYF
TRBV19	TRBD2	TRBJ2-1	NA	TGTGCCAGTAGTATAGCCGGGCTAGCGGGACCCCAGAGCTCCTACAATGAGCAGTTCTTC	CASSIAGLAGPQSSYNEQFF
TRBV5-1	NA	TRBJ1-2	NA	TGCGCCAGCAGCTTACCAAGTGACTATGGCTACACCTTC	CASSLPSDYGYTF
TRBV14	NA	TRBJ1-1	NA	TGTGCCAGCAGCCAAGCCATGAACACTGAAGCTTTCTTT	CASSQAMNTEAFF
TRBV6-6	TRBD1	TRBJ2-7	NA	TGTGCCAGCAGTAACGGACAGGGTGGGTACGAGCAGTACTTC	CASSNGQGGYEQYF
TRBV27	TRBD2	TRBJ2-1	NA	TGTGCCAGCAGTCCTCGGACTAGCGGGAGGGCCGGGTCCTACAATGAGCAGTTCTTC	CASSPRTSGRAGSYNEQFF
TRBV5-6	TRBD1	TRBJ1-1	NA	TGTGCCAGCAGTGGGGACAGGGGAGACACTGAAGCTTTCTTT	CASSGDRGDTEAFF
TRBV4-1	NA	TRBJ1-4	NA	TGCGCCAGCAGCCAAGGGTTATCCGGGTTGAGGGAAAAACTGTTTTTT	CASSQGLSGLREKLFF
TRBV4-3	NA	TRBJ1-4	NA	TGCGCCAGCAGCCAAGCGAGTTGGGGAACTAATGAAAAACTGTTTTTT	CASSQASWGTNEKLFF
TRBV28	NA	TRBJ2-4	NA	TGTGCCAGCAGTCCCCGTGTCCTCCCATTAGCCAAAAACATTCAGTACTTC	CASSPRVLPLAKNIQYF
TRBV11-2	TRBD2	TRBJ2-2	NA	TGTGCCAGCAGCAAAGGGACTAGCGGGCGGGATAACACCGGGGAGCTGTTTTTT	CASSKGTSGRDNTGELFF
TRBV6-6	NA	TRBJ1-2	NA	TGTGCCAGTATAGCCCAGGGGCCTGGCTACACCTTC	CASIAQGPGYTF
TRBV5-1	NA	TRBJ2-5	NA	TGCGCCAGCAGCCCCGTCGGGGCAAGGGAGACCCAGTACTTC	CASSPVGARETQYF
TRBV7-2	NA	TRBJ2-1	once	TGTGCCAGCAGCTTACAGGGTCGGTCCTACAATGAGCAGTTCTTC	CASSLQGRSYNEQFF
TRBV7-2	NA	TRBJ1-3	NA	TGTGCCAGCAGCTTAAGGCAGGGAAACACCATATATTTT	CASSLRQGNTIYF
TRBV15	NA	TRBJ1-4	NA	TGTGCCACCAGCGTGGGGGGTAGGGGTAATGAAAAACTGTTTTTT	CATSVGGRGNEKLFF
TRBV15	TRBD1	TRBJ2-5	NA	TGTGCCACCAGCAGCCGGGACAGGGGGCCTTGGGGGTCAGAGACCCAGTACTTC	CATSSRDRGPWGSETQYF
TRBV7-2	TRBD1	TRBJ2-7	NA	TGTGCCAGCAGCCCCCGACAGGGTAGCGCCTACGAGCAGTACTTC	CASSPRQGSAYEQYF
TRBV6-1	NA	TRBJ1-5	NA	TGTGCCAGCAGTTCCAGTAGCAATCAGCCCCAGCATTTT	CASSSSSNQPQHF
TRBV27	TRBD2	TRBJ2-1	NA	TGTGCCAGCAGTACCCGACTAGCGGCCTCCTACAATGAGCAGTTCTTC	CASSTRLAASYNEQFF
TRBV6-4	TRBD1	TRBJ2-4	NA	TGTGCCAGCAGGAACCGGGACAGGGGAACCAAAAACATTCAGTACTTC	CASRNRDRGTKNIQYF
TRBV6-5	TRBD2	TRBJ2-5	NA	TGTGCCAGCAGTTATCAGCTAGCGGGAGTTTCAGAGACCCAGTACTTC	CASSYQLAGVSETQYF
TRBV11-1	NA	TRBJ2-2	NA	TGTGCCAGCAGTGTTCAGGCTAACGGGGAGCTGTTTTTT	CASSVQANGELFF
TRBV27	NA	TRBJ1-2	NA	TGTGCCAGCAGCCCAGGGAACTATGGCTACACCTTC	CASSPGNYGYTF
TRBV19	NA	TRBJ1-5	NA	TGTGCCAGTAGTTGGGGGCAGAGCAATCAGCCCCAGCATTTT	CASSWGQSNQPQHF
TRBV28	NA	TRBJ2-3	NA	TGTGCCAGCAGCACCTTGAGTGGGGCACGTCCAGATACGCAGTATTTT	CASSTLSGARPDTQYF